This TCR beta chain stems from a study of Graves' ophthalmopathy and Graves' hyperthyroidism. Moderate-to-severe activity, CAS at least 3, NOSPECS at least 4 and duration under 3 months characterized donors with ophthalmopathy. Other autoimmune diseases, uncontrolled infections, pregnancy or lactation led to the exclusion of patients. Diagnosis was based on clinical symptoms, serum thyroxine, TRAb, thyroid ultrasound and orbital computed tomography. From fresh peripheral blood, approximately 10 ml in volume, the PBMCs were obtained. This clonotype was detected ten times or more. Amplification from RNA transcripts yielded the TCR beta CDR3 regions. First-round RT-PCR relied on HTBI primers, and a second-round multiplex PCR came next. TCRdb fed the multiplex PCR reads into MiXCR, producing one record per CDR3 protein. Of tens of thousands of distinct CDR3 sequences in the sample, roughly half are singletons; the top ten hold 4.7%.

This receptor was identified in an adult woman with Graves' ophthalmopathy. The sequenced material came from peripheral blood.

The CDR3 nucleotides are TGTGCCAGCAGTGAATGGGGGGCCACTGAAGCTTTCTTT. The encoded protein is CASSEWGATEAFF. V is TRBV6-1 and J is TRBJ1-1; tentatively, D is TRBD1 (6 bases). The V gene lost 2 bases and the J gene lost 4 bases, with 8 bases spanning the gap. CDR1 is MNHNS and CDR2 is SASEGT in the germline V gene. The length of the CDR3 is 13 residues.